This entry describes one T cell receptor beta chain. The antigen is undetermined. From the 5' RACE reads, TCRdb called clonotypes with MiXCR, one entry per CDR3 protein. The data show 250,000 or so distinct CDR3 sequences, with more than 9.5% seen just once and roughly 3.7% held by the top ten. The data originate from a study of identical twins. Study-wide results and caveats: Invariant MAIT and iNKT cells could partly confound zero-insertion analyses.

These data also formed part of another study, on yellow fever vaccine responses in identical twins.

This sequence was found in a woman between 18 and 29 years old in good health. The sample was memory (CD45RO+) T cells sorted from blood.

The CDR3, as DNA: TGTGCCAGCAGCTTAGCCTTCGGTGAAAAACTGTTTTTT. Translating gives CASSLAFGEKLFF. The chain carries TRBV7-2 and TRBJ1-4; D gene uncertain. Germline-derived CDR1 and CDR2 are SGHTA and FQGNSA. Trimming took off 0 bases at V and 7 bases at J, with 6 bases between the two ends. The CDR3 is made up of 13 amino acids.